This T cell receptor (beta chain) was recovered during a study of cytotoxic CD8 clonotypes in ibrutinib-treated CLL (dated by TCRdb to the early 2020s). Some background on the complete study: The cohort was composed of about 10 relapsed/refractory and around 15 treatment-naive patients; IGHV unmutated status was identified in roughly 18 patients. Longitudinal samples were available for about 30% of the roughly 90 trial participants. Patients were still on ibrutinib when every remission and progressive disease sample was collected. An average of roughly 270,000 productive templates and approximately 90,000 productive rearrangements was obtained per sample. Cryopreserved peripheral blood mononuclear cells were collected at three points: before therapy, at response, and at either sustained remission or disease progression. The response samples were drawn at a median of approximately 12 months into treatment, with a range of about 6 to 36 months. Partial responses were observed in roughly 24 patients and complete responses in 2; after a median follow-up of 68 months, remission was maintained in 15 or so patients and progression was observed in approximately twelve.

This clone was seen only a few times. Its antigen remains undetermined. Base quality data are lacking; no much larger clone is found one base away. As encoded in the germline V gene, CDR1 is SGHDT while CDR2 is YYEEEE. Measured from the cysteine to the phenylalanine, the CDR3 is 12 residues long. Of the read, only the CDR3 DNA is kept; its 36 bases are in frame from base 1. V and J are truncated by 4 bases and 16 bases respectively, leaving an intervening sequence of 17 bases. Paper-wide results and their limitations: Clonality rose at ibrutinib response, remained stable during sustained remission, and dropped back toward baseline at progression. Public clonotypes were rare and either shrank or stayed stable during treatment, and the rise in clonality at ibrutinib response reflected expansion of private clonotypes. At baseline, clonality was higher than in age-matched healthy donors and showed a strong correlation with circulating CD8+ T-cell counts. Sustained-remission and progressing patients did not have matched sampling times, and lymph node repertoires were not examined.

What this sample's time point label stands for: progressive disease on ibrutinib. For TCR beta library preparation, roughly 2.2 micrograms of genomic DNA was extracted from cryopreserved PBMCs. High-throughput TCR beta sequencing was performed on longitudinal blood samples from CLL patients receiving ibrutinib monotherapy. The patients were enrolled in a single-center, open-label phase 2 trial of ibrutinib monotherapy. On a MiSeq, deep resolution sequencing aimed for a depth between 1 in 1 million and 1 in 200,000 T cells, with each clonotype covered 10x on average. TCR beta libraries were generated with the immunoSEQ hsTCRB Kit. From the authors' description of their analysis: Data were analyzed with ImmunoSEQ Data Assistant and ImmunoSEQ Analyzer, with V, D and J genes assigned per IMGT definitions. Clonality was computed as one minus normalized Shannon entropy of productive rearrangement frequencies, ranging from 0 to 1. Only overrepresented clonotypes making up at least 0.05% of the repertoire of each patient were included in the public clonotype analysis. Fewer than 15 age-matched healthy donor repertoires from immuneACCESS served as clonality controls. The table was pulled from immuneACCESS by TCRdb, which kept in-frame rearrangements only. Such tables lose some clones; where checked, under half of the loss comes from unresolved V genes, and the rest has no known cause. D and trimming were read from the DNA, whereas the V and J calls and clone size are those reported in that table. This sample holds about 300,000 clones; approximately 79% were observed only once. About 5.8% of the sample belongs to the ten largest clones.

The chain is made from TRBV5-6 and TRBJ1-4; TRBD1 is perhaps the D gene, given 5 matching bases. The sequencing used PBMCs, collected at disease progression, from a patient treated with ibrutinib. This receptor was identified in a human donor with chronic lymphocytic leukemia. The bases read TGTGCCAGCAGCGGGACCGGGACCCGCCGGTTTTTT. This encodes CASSGTGTRRFF.